Presented here are 22 T cell receptor beta chains from one specimen sequenced in a study of T cell responses to AZD1222 COVID-19 vaccine. Repertoires were generated with immunoSEQ multiplex PCR, while TCRdb's copy carries only in-frame clones and drops some. The sample lists 150,000 or so clones, about 90% occurring once. The sequenced sample was peripheral blood, obtained on day 0 of MenACWY control vaccination. The receptor source for this set is an adult in good health.

The chain has TRBV5-6 and TRBJ2-7, with TRBD1 as a possible D gene (6 bases). CDR3 length: 12 residues. With 3 bases removed from V and 5 bases from J, the gap between germline ends came to 9 bases. Germline-derived CDR1 and CDR2 are SGHDT and YYEEEE. CDR3 protein: CASSWGTNEQYF. In DNA form, the CDR3 reads TGTGCCAGCAGCTGGGGGACAAACGAGCAGTACTTC.

The chain combines TRBV7-2 with TRBJ2-3; D is perhaps TRBD1 (5 bases). CDR3 length: 13 amino acids. Germline CDR1 SGHTA, CDR2 FQGNSA. With 6 bases removed from V and 1 base from J, the gap between germline ends came to 8 bases. This CDR3 is CASRRGRTDTQYF. CDR3 DNA: TGTGCCAGCAGAAGGGGCCGCACAGATACGCAGTATTTT.

The gene calls are TRBV7-2 and TRBJ1-1, with 8 nucleotides matching TRBD1. The CDR3 covers 12 residues. J gave up 12 bases and V 5 bases, and 8 bases lay outside the gene matches. Germline CDR1 SGHTA, CDR2 FQGNSA. The CDR3 region has the DNA TGTGCCAGCAGCCTCAGGGGGCGCTTCCCTTTCTTT. Translated: CASSLRGRFPFF.

In its sample, this clone ranks as medium-sized. The V gene is TRBV29-1, the J gene TRBJ1-1; unclear D gene. Germline V gene sequence: CDR1 SQVTM, CDR2 ANQGSEA. V lost 6 bases, J lost 1 base, and 9 bases lay in between. This CDR3 is built from 12 residues. The CDR3 sequence is CSVFDSNTEAFF. The CDR3 DNA is TGCAGCGTCTTTGACTCGAACACTGAAGCTTTCTTT.

This chain joins TRBV5-1 and TRBJ1-4; D is perhaps TRBD1 (5 bases). V lost 5 bases and J 7 bases, leaving 15 bases between the germline ends. The CDR3 has 14 amino acids. Germline CDR1 and CDR2: SGHRS and YFSETQ. The CDR3 DNA reads as TGCGCCAGCAGTCTAGGCAGGGTATCTGAAAAACTGTTTTTT. Its translation: CASSLGRVSEKLFF. Full variable domain (outside the CDR3, taken from reference TRBV5-1 and TRBJ1-4): KAGVTQTPRYLIKTRGQQVTLSCSPISGHRSVSWYQQTPGQGLQFLFEYFSETQRNKGNFPGRFSGRQFSNSRSEMNVSTLELGDSALYLCASSLGRVSEKLFFGSGTQLSVL.

The chain carries TRBV11-3 and TRBJ1-1, with D perhaps matching TRBD1 (5 bases). This CDR3 region has 14 residues. Germline V gives CDR1 SGHNT, CDR2 YENEEA. V was pared by 4 bases and J by 4 bases, with 13 bases between. DNA of the CDR3: TGTGCCAGCAGCTCGCAGGGCTGGGCCACTGAAGCTTTCTTT. As protein: CASSSQGWATEAFF.

The chain uses TRBV11-2 and TRBJ1-5, with a tentative D call TRBD1 (5 bases). The CDR3 is 13 residues long. V lost 0 bases to trimming and J lost 5 bases, with 5 bases between them. CDR1 and CDR2 from the germline V gene are SGHAT and FQNNGV. CDR3 DNA: TGTGCCAGCAGCTTAGAGGGGGATCAGCCCCAGCATTTT. Translated, it gives CASSLEGDQPQHF.

The rearrangement links TRBV5-1 to TRBJ2-2; TRBD1 matches 12 bases. Germline CDR1 SGHRS, CDR2 YFSETQ. V lost 4 bases to trimming and J lost 6 bases; unmatched junction nucleotides: 4. This CDR3 comprises 15 residues. The CDR3: CASSMGQGAAGELFF. DNA of the CDR3: TGCGCCAGCAGCATGGGACAGGGGGCAGCCGGGGAGCTGTTTTTT.

In this sample, this clone turned up a few times. The J gene is TRBJ2-3, the V gene TRBV9, with D unresolved. Germline lookup yields CDR1 SGDLS and CDR2 YYNGEE. The CDR3 totals 15 residues. Trimming removed 0 bases from V and 0 bases from J, with 8 bases in between. CDR3 sequence reads: CASSVDPSSTDTQYF. CDR3 in DNA: TGTGCCAGCAGCGTAGACCCCAGTAGCACAGATACGCAGTATTTT.

The chain links TRBV18 to TRBJ2-5; D is possibly TRBD1 or TRBD2 (5 bases each). Trimming pared 5 bases from V and 2 bases from J, leaving 9 bases between. Germline V gene lookup returns CDR1 KGHSH and CDR2 LQKENI. There are 13 residues in the CDR3. CDR3 in amino acids: CASSSGRQETQYF. CDR3 sequence (DNA): TGTGCCAGCTCATCGGGACGACAAGAGACCCAGTACTTC.

The chain joins TRBV4-1 to TRBJ2-7, with D possibly matching TRBD2 (8 bases). From germline, CDR1 is MGHRA and CDR2 YSYEKL. This CDR3 has 16 amino acids. V lost 2 bases and J lost 4, with 18 bases in between. The CDR3 spells CASSQRTGGGPYEQYF. CDR3 DNA sequence: TGCGCCAGCAGCCAAAGAACGGGAGGGGGCCCGTACGAGCAGTACTTC.

The V gene is TRBV19, the J gene TRBJ2-7; 7 bases fit TRBD1. The CDR3 totals 15 residues. The V and J ends lost 6 bases and 1 base, in that order; junction bases with no gene match: 9. Germline V gene data show CDR1 as LNHDA and CDR2 as SQIVND (reference sequence). The CDR3 here is CASSRPGQPSYEQYF. DNA of the CDR3: TGTGCCAGTAGCCGGCCGGGACAGCCGTCCTACGAGCAGTACTTC. The variable domain in full, with the rest retrieved from reference TRBV19 and TRBJ2-7, is DGGITQSPKYLFRKEGQNVTLSCEQNLNHDAMYWYRQDPGQGLRLIYYSQIVNDFQKGDIAEGYSVSREKKESFPLTVTSAQKNPTAFYLCASSRPGQPSYEQYFGPGTRLTVT.

This chain uses TRBV19 with TRBJ2-2; 10 bases are shared with TRBD1. Germline lookup yields CDR1 LNHDA and CDR2 SQIVND (reference sequence). Unmatched junction bases numbered 8, after V lost 4 bases and J lost 6 bases. The CDR3 contains 16 residues. DNA of the CDR3: TGTGCCAGTAGTAAAAAGGGACAGGGGATCGCCGGGGAGCTGTTTTTT. Translated, it gives CASSKKGQGIAGELFF.

CDR3 sequence: CASSDIVGDTAWVNYGYTF. The CDR3 DNA sequence: TGTGCCAGCAGCGACATAGTGGGGGACACGGCTTGGGTAAACTATGGCTACACCTTC. The V and J genes are TRBV5-6 and TRBJ1-2, with D perhaps matching TRBD1 (6 bases). The V end lost 4 bases, the J end lost 2 bases, and 27 bases lay between the germline ends. The CDR3 totals 19 residues. Germline V gene lookup returns CDR1 SGHDT and CDR2 YYEEEE.

The rearrangement uses TRBV11-1 and TRBJ1-1; 9 bases are shared with TRBD1. The CDR3 loop spans 14 amino acids. The V gene end was trimmed by 3 bases and the J gene end by 4 bases; junction bases not matched to a gene: 3. Germline CDR1 and CDR2: SGHAT and FQDESV (reference sequence). The CDR3 sequence is CASSLTGGSTEAFF. Written as DNA, the CDR3 is TGTGCCAGCAGCTTGACAGGGGGGAGCACTGAAGCTTTCTTT.

The rearrangement links TRBV11-3 to TRBJ2-1; D is perhaps TRBD1 (6 bases). V dropped 5 bases and J dropped 2 bases, with 13 bases sitting between them. Germline lookup yields CDR1 SGHNT and CDR2 YENEEA. The length of the CDR3 is 15 residues. DNA of the CDR3: TGTGCCAGCAGCCAAGGGGGAGTCGCCTACAATGAGCAGTTCTTC. Its translation: CASSQGGVAYNEQFF.

The rearrangement links TRBV28 to TRBJ1-2, with 7 bases lining up with TRBD1. The CDR3 contains 15 residues. With 7 bases clipped from V and 3 bases from J, the junction kept 11 bases outside the gene matches. Germline CDR1 and CDR2: MDHEN and SYDVKM. The CDR3 here is CASTRGGAKDYGYTF. The DNA of the CDR3 is TGTGCCAGCACCAGGGGGGGGGCTAAGGACTATGGCTACACCTTC.

This rearrangement joins TRBV5-6 to TRBJ2-3, with 9 bases identical to TRBD1. The germline V gene encodes CDR1 SGHDT and CDR2 YYEEEE. The CDR3 is 17 amino acids. The V gene end was trimmed by 7 bases and the J gene end by 0 bases; junction bases not matched to a gene: 12. CDR3 coding DNA: TGTGCCAGCGGTCTGGGACAGGGTTTCCTCAGCACAGATACGCAGTATTTT. Translating gives CASGLGQGFLSTDTQYF.

The V call is TRBV12-5, the J call TRBJ2-3; D might be TRBD1 (5 bases). V was cut by 0 bases and J by 2 bases, with 15 bases left in between. The CDR3 spans 17 residues. Germline assignment: CDR1 LGHNT and CDR2 FRNRAP. Here the CDR3 DNA reads TGTGCTAGTGGTTTGGTCAACCCAGGGATCTACACAGATACGCAGTATTTT. Translation: CASGLVNPGIYTDTQYF.

The rearrangement uses TRBV3-1 (or the pseudogene TRBV3-2) and TRBJ2-1; D gene uncertain. CDR3 length equals 14 residues. In germline, CDR1 is LGHDT, CDR2 YNNKEL (reference sequence). The V end lost 4 bases, the J end lost 8 bases, and 15 bases lay between the germline ends. The CDR3: CASSPLDDVDEQFF. Written as DNA, the CDR3 is TGTGCCAGCAGCCCCCTGGACGATGTGGATGAGCAGTTCTTC.

Only one count was recorded for this clone. V and J are TRBV15 and TRBJ1-2; D might be TRBD1 (6 bases). The CDR3 sequence is 14 residues long. CDR1 LNHNV and CDR2 YYDKDF come from the germline V gene (reference sequence). V lost 2 bases and J lost 2, with 9 bases in between. CDR3 in amino acids: CATSRRGVNYGYTF. The CDR3 DNA reads as TGTGCCACCAGCAGAAGGGGGGTCAACTATGGCTACACCTTC.

The V gene is TRBV18, the J gene TRBJ2-7; 7 positions agree with TRBD1. J lost 3 bases, V lost 0 bases, and 8 bases had no gene match. CDR1 KGHSH and CDR2 LQKENI come from the germline V gene. The CDR3 extends over 16 amino acids. CDR3 coding DNA: TGTGCCAGCTCACCACCACCGGGACAGACGGACTACGAGCAGTACTTC. Its protein is CASSPPPGQTDYEQYF.